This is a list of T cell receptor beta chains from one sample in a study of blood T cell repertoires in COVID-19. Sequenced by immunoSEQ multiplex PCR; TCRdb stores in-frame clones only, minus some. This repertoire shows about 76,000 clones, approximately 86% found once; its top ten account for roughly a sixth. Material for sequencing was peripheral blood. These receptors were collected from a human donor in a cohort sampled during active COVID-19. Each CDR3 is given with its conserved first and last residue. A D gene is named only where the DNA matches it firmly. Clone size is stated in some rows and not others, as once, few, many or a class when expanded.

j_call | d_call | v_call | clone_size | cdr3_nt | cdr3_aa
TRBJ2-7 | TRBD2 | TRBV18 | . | TGTGCCAGCTCGCAGAGCGGGGGGGCGGTAGGATACGAGCAGTACTTC | CASSQSGGAVGYEQYF
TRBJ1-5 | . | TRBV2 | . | TGTGCCAGCAGAAGGACGGGACAATATAGCAATCAGCCCCAGCATTTT | CASRRTGQYSNQPQHF
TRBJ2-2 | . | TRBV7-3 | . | TGTGCCAGCAGCTTAGAGGGGACATCGAACACCGGGGAGCTGTTTTTT | CASSLEGTSNTGELFF
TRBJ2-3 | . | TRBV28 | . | TGTGCCAGCAGTTTTTTTGGCAGGGGTGGCACAGATACGCAGTATTTT | CASSFFGRGGTDTQYF
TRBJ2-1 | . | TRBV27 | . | TGTGCCAGCAGACCGATCAGCTGGAGCTCCTACAATGAGCAGTTCTTC | CASRPISWSSYNEQFF
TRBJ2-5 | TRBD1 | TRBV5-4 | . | TGTGCCAGCAGCCAAGGGACAGGCGGACAAGAGACCCAGTACTTC | CASSQGTGGQETQYF
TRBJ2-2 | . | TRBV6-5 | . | TGTGCCAGCAGTTATTACTTTGACACCGGGGAGCTGTTTTTT | CASSYYFDTGELFF
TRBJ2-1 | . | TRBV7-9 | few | TGTGCCAGCAGATTCCTAGGGGCGGAGCAGTTCTTC | CASRFLGAEQFF
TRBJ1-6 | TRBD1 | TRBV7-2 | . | TGTGCCAGCAGCGGGGACAGGCGATCACCCCTCCACTTT | CASSGDRRSPLHF
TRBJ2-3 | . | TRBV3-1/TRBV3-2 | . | TGTGCCAGCAGCCAAGTTGCGCTGGGCCGCACAGATACGCAGTATTTT | CASSQVALGRTDTQYF